This TCR beta chain was identified in a study of control samples from healthy donors and cancer patients. Sequenced by immunoSEQ multiplex PCR; TCRdb stores in-frame clones only, minus some. The sample has roughly 370,000 clones, approximately 92% seen once. Per the germline V gene, CDR1 is MDHEN and CDR2 is SYDVKM. The CDR3 has 15 residues. The V end was cut by 6 bases, the J end by 2 bases, with 11 bases between. The receptor's source is a man in his forties with head and neck cancer. This chain connects TRBV28 to TRBJ2-6, with TRBD2 as a possible D gene (5 bases). Sequenced material: PBMCs. The CDR3 DNA follows: TGTGCCAGCAGCCCTGTCGGGACTGGGGCCAACGTCCTGACTTTC. Its protein is CASSPVGTGANVLTF.